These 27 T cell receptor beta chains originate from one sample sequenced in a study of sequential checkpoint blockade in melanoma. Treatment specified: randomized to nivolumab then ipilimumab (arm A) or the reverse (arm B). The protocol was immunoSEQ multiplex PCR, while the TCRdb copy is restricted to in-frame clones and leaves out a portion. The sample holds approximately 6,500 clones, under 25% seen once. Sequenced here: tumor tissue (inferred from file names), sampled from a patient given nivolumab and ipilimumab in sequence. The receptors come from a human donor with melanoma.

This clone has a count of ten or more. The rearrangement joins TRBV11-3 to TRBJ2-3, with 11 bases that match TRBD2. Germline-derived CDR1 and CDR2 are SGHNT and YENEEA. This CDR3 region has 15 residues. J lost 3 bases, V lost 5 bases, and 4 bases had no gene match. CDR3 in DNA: TGTGCCAGCAGCCCACTAGCGGGAGCTACAGATACGCAGTATTTT. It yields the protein CASSPLAGATDTQYF. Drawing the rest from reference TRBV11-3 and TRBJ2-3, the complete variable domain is EAGVVQSPRYKIIEKKQPVAFWCNPISGHNTLYWYLQNLGQGPELLIRYENEEAVDDSQLPKDRFSAERLKGVDSTLKIQPAELGDSAVYLCASSPLAGATDTQYFGPGTRLTVL.

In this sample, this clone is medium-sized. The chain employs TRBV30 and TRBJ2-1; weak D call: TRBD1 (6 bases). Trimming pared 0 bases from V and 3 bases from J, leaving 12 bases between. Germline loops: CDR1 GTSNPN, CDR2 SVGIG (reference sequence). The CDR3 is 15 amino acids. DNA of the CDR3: TGTGCCTGGAGTGTACAGGGAAGGGTCTACAATGAGCAGTTCTTC. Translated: CAWSVQGRVYNEQFF.

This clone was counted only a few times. As DNA, the CDR3 is TGTGCCAGCAGCGTAAACGATCACGCCGGGGAGCTGTTTTTT. Amino acid sequence: CASSVNDHAGELFF. This chain joins TRBV11-3 and TRBJ2-2; D is undetermined. In germline, CDR1 is SGHNT, CDR2 YENEEA. V dropped 5 bases and J dropped 6 bases, with 13 bases sitting between them. This CDR3 comprises 14 residues.

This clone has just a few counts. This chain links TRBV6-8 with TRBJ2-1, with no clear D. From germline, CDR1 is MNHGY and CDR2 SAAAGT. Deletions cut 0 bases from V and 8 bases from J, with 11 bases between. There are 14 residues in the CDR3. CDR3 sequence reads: CASSYSGRPDEQFF. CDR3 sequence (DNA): TGTGCCAGCAGTTACTCTGGTCGGCCCGATGAGCAGTTCTTC.

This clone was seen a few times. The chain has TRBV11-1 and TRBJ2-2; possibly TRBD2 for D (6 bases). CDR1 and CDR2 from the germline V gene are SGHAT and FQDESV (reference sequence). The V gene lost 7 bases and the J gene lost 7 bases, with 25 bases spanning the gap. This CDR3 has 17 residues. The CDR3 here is CASKVSWRGKLSGELFF. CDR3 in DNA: TGTGCCAGCAAAGTCTCGTGGCGGGGAAAGTTAAGCGGGGAGCTGTTTTTT.

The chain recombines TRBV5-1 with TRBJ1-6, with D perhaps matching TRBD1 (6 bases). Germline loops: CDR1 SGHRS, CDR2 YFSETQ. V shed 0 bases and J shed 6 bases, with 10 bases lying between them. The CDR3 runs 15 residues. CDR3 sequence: CASSLADRTNSPLHF. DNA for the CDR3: TGCGCCAGCAGCTTGGCAGACAGGACTAATTCACCCCTCCACTTT.

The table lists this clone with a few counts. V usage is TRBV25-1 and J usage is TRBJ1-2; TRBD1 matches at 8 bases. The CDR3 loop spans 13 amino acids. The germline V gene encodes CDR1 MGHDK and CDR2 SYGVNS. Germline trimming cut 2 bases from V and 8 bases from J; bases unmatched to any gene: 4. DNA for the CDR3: TGTGCCAGCAGTGAAAGGACAGGGCGCGGCTACACCTTC. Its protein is CASSERTGRGYTF.

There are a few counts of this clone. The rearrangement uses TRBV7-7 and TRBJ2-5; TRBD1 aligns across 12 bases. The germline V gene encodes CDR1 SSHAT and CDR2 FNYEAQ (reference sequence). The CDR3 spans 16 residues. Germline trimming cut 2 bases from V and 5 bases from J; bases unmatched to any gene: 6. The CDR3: CASSLRDRGLGETQYF. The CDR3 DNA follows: TGTGCCAGCAGCTTACGGGACAGGGGGCTGGGGGAGACCCAGTACTTC.

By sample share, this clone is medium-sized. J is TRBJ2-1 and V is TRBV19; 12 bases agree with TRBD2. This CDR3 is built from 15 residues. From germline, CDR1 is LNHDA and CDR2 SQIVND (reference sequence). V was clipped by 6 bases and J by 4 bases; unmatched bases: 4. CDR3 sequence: CASSETSGSYNEQFF. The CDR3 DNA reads TGTGCCAGTAGCGAGACTAGCGGGAGTTACAATGAGCAGTTCTTC.

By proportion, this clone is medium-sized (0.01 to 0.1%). CDR3: CASSLTSGDYNEQFF. CDR3 in DNA: TGTGCCAGTAGCCTCACTAGCGGGGACTACAATGAGCAGTTCTTC. The genes are TRBV19 and TRBJ2-1, with 10 nucleotides matching TRBD2. This CDR3 is 15 amino acids long. CDR1 is LNHDA and CDR2 is SQIVND in the germline V gene (reference sequence). Trimming removed 6 bases from V and 3 bases from J; junction bases left unmatched: 5.

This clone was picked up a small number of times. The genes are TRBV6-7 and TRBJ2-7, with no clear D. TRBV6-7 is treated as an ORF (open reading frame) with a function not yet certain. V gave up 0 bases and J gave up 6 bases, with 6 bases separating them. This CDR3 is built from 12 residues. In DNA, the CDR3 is TGTGCCAGCAGTTACTCGGAAGCCGAGCAGTACTTC. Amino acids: CASSYSEAEQYF.

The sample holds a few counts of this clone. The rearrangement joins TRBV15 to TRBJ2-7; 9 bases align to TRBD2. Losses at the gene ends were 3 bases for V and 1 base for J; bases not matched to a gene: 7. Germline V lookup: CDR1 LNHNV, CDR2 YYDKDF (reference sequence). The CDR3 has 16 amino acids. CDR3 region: CATSRDPSGGSYEQYF. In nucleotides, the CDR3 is TGTGCCACCAGCAGGGACCCCAGCGGGGGGTCCTACGAGCAGTACTTC. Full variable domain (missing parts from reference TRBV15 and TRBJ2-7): DAMVIQNPRYQVTQFGKPVTLSCSQTLNHNVMYWYQQKSSQAPKLLFHYYDKDFNNEADTPDNFQSRRPNTSFCFLDIRSPGLGDTAMYLCATSRDPSGGSYEQYFGPGTRLTVT.

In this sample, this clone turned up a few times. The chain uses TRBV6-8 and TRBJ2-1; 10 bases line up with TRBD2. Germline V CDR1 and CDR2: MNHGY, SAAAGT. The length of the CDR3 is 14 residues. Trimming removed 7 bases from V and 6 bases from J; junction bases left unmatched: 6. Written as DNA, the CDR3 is TGTGCCAGCACCACGGGGACTAGCGTCAATGAGCAGTTCTTC. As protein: CASTTGTSVNEQFF.

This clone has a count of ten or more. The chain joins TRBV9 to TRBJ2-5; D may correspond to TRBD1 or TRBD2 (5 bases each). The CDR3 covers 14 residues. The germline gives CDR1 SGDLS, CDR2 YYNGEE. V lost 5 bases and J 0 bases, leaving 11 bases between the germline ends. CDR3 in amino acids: CASSGTQYQETQYF. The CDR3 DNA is TGTGCCAGCAGTGGGACCCAGTACCAAGAGACCCAGTACTTC.

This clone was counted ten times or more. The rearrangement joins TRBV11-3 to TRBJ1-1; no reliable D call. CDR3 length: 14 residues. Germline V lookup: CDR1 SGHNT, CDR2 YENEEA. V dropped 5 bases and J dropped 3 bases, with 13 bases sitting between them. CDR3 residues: CASSPIHWDTEAFF. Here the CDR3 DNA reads TGTGCCAGCAGCCCAATTCACTGGGACACTGAAGCTTTCTTT.

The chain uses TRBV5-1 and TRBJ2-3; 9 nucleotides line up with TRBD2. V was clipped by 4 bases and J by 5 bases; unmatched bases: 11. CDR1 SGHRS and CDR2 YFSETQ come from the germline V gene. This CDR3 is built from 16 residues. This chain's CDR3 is CASSRQTSGSGDTQYF. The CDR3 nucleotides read TGCGCCAGCAGCCGGCAGACTAGCGGCTCGGGAGATACGCAGTATTTT.

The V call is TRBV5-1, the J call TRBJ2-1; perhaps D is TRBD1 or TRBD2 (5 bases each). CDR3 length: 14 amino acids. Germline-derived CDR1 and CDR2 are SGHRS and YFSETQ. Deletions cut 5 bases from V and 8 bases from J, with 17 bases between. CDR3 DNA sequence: TGCGCCAGCAGTCCGGGGACGGCCAGGTATGAGCAGTTCTTC. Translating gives CASSPGTARYEQFF.

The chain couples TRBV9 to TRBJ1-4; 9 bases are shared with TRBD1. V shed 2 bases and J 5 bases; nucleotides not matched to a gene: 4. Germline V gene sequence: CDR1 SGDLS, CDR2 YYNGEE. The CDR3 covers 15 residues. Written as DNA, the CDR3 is TGTGCCAGCAGCGTTGGGACAGGGCAGAATGAAAAACTGTTTTTT. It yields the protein CASSVGTGQNEKLFF.

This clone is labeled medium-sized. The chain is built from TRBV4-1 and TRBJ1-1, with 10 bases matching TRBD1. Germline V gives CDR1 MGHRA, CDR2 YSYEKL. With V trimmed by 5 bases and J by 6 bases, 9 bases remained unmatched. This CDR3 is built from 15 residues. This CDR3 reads CASSSSGTGAAEAFF. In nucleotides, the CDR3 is TGCGCCAGCAGCAGTTCCGGGACAGGGGCCGCTGAAGCTTTCTTT.

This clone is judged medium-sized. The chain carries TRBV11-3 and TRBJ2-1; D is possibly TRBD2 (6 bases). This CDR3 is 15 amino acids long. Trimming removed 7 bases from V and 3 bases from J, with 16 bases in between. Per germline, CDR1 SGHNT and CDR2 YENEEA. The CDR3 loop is CASTPGLPIYNEQFF. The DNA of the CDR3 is TGTGCCAGCACCCCCGGACTACCAATCTACAATGAGCAGTTCTTC.

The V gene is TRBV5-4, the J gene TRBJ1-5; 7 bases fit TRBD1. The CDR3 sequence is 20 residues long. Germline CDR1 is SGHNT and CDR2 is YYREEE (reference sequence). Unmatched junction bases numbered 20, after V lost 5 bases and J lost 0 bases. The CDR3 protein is CASSSSRARGLYNSNQPQHF. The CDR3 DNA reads TGTGCCAGCAGTTCCTCCCGGGCCAGGGGGTTGTATAATAGCAATCAGCCCCAGCATTTT.

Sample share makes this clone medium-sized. CDR3 sequence: CASSLSQSGLDTQYF. Written as DNA, the CDR3 is TGTGCCAGCAGTTTATCGCAGTCTGGGTTAGATACGCAGTATTTT. The rearrangement links TRBV27 to TRBJ2-3; D is ambiguous. Germline V gives CDR1 MNHEY, CDR2 SMNVEV (reference sequence). This CDR3 has 15 residues. V was pared by 0 bases and J by 5 bases, with 12 bases between.

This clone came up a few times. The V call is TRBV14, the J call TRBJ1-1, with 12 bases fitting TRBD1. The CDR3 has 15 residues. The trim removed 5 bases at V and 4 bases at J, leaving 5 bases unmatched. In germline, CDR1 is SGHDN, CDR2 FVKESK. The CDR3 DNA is TGTGCCAGCAGCGGGACAGGGGGCCTTGTCACTGAAGCTTTCTTT. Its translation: CASSGTGGLVTEAFF.

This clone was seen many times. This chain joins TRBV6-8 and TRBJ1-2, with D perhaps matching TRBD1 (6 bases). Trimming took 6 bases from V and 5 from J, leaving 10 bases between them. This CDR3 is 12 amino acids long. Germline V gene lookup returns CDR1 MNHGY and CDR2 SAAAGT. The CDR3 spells CASSRGRYGYTF. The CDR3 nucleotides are TGTGCCAGCAGCAGGGGTAGATATGGCTACACCTTC.

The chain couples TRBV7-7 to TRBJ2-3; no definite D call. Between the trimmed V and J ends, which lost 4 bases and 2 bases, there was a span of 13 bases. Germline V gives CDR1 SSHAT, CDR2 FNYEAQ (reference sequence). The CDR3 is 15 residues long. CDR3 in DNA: TGTGCCAGCAGCTCCGGGTCCCTCCACACAGATACGCAGTATTTT. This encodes CASSSGSLHTDTQYF. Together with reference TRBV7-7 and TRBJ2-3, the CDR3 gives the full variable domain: GAGVSQSPRYKVTKRGQDVTLRCDPISSHATLYWYQQALGQGPEFLTYFNYEAQPDKSGLPSDRFSAERPEGSISTLTIQRTEQRDSAMYRCASSSGSLHTDTQYFGPGTRLTVL.

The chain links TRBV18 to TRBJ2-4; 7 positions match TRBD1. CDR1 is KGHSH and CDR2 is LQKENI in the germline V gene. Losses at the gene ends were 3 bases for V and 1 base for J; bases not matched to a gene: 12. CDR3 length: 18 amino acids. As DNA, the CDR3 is TGTGCCAGCTCACCCGGACAGGTACCAGAGCTCGCCAAAAACATTCAGTACTTC. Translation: CASSPGQVPELAKNIQYF.

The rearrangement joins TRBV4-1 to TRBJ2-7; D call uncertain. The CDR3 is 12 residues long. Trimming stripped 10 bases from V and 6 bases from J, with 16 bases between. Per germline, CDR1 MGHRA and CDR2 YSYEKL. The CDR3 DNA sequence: TGCGCCACCCAGACCCCCGAAGGCGAGCAGTACTTC. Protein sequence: CATQTPEGEQYF.